Listed here are 27 T cell receptor beta chains from one sample, sequenced in a study of T cell responses to AZD1222 COVID-19 vaccine. Only in-frame clones appear in the TCRdb table, and some are missing; sequencing was by immunoSEQ multiplex PCR. The sample contains about 73,000 clones, around 89% of which appear only once. The sequencing used peripheral blood, collected on day 0 of AZD1222 vaccination. All receptors derive from an adult in good health.

The CDR3 here is CAWSPGPGEKLFF. DNA of the CDR3: TGTGCCTGGAGCCCGGGGCCAGGCGAAAAACTGTTTTTT. This chain joins TRBV30 and TRBJ1-4, with D possibly being TRBD1 (5 bases). CDR1 and CDR2 (germline): GTSNPN, SVGIG (reference sequence). This CDR3 is 13 amino acids long. Trimming took 3 bases from V and 8 from J, leaving 13 bases between them.

The genes are TRBV12-5 and TRBJ2-5, with D unclear. Trimming removed 6 bases from V and 5 bases from J, with 7 bases in between. CDR3 length equals 11 residues. Germline lookup yields CDR1 LGHNT and CDR2 FRNRAP. CDR3 sequence: CASGLEETQYF. The CDR3 nucleotides are TGTGCTAGTGGCCTGGAGGAGACCCAGTACTTC.

About this clone itself: The same CDR3 arises from other DNA sequences in this sample as well. The chain recombines TRBV28 with TRBJ2-6; 8 nucleotides match TRBD1. V lost 2 bases to trimming and J lost 4 bases; unmatched junction nucleotides: 4. The CDR3 runs 16 residues. Germline loops: CDR1 MDHEN, CDR2 SYDVKM. CDR3 in amino acids: CASSLQGAKGANVLTF. Here the CDR3 DNA reads TGTGCCAGCAGTTTACAGGGGGCAAAGGGGGCCAACGTCCTGACTTTC. Together with reference TRBV28 and TRBJ2-6, the CDR3 gives the full variable domain: DVKVTQSSRYLVKRTGEKVFLECVQDMDHENMFWYRQDPGLGLRLIYFSYDVKMKEKGDIPEGYSVSREKKERFSLILESASTNQTSMYLCASSLQGAKGANVLTFGAGSRLTVL.

This chain connects TRBV6-5 to TRBJ1-2; tentatively, D is TRBD1 (5 bases). The CDR3 length is 12 residues. Germline V lookup: CDR1 MNHEY, CDR2 SVGAGI. Trimming shortened V by 6 bases and J by 8 bases, and 13 bases separated the two germline ends. The CDR3 spells CASSLEGIGYTF. DNA for the CDR3: TGTGCCAGCAGCCTCGAGGGGATCGGCTACACCTTC.

The chain recombines TRBV10-2 with TRBJ2-1, with 13 bases identical to TRBD2. Trimming cost V 6 bases and J 9 bases; bases outside gene matches: 11. There are 16 residues in the CDR3. CDR1 is WSHSY and CDR2 is SAAADI in the germline V gene. CDR3 coding DNA: TGCGCCAGCAGCGAGACTAGCGGGAGGTTTGTTCGTGAGCAGTTCTTC. Its protein product is CASSETSGRFVREQFF.

The chain links TRBV5-4 to TRBJ2-2; TRBD1 aligns across 7 bases. The ends lost 3 bases at V and 4 bases at J; junction bases unmatched: 6. The germline V gene encodes CDR1 SGHNT and CDR2 YYREEE (reference sequence). This CDR3 is 15 amino acids long. The DNA for the CDR3 is TGTGCCAGCAGCTCGATGACAGGGATCACCGGGGAGCTGTTTTTT. It codes for CASSSMTGITGELFF.

The gene calls are TRBV19 and TRBJ1-2, with 7 bases aligning to TRBD1. The J segment lost 2 bases and the V segment lost 11 bases, leaving 2 bases of the junction unmatched. Germline CDR1 reads LNHDA; CDR2 reads SQIVND (reference sequence). This CDR3 has 11 amino acids. CDR3: CASGQNYGYTF. In DNA, the CDR3 is TGTGCCTCGGGACAGAACTATGGCTACACCTTC. The variable domain in full, completed from reference TRBV19 and TRBJ1-2, reads DGGITQSPKYLFRKEGQNVTLSCEQNLNHDAMYWYRQDPGQGLRLIYYSQIVNDFQKGDIAEGYSVSREKKESFPLTVTSAQKNPTAFYLCASGQNYGYTFGSGTRLTVV.

The V and J genes are TRBV6-5 and TRBJ1-3; D is undetermined. The germline V gene has CDR1 MNHEY and CDR2 SVGAGI. The ends were cut back, 1 base at V and 1 base at J, with 8 bases in the middle. CDR3 length: 15 residues. CDR3 amino acids: CASSYLHHSGNTIYF. The CDR3 nucleotides read TGTGCCAGCAGTTACTTACATCATTCTGGAAACACCATATATTTT.

The V gene is TRBV5-6, the J gene TRBJ2-5; possible D gene TRBD1, 6 bases. Germline V gives CDR1 SGHDT, CDR2 YYEEEE. The V end was cut by 3 bases, the J end by 1 base, with 16 bases between. The CDR3 sequence is 16 residues long. The CDR3 reads CASSYPDVGGQETQYF. The CDR3 nucleotides read TGTGCCAGCAGCTACCCGGATGTAGGGGGCCAAGAGACCCAGTACTTC.

The chain has TRBV19 and TRBJ1-2; D ambiguous. Per germline, CDR1 LNHDA and CDR2 SQIVND (reference sequence). The CDR3 consists of 15 residues. The ends were cut back, 0 bases at V and 8 bases at J, with 16 bases in the middle. The CDR3 DNA follows: TGTGCCAGTAGTATAGATCAAGGGTACCAGCGGGGCTACACCTTC. It codes for CASSIDQGYQRGYTF.

The chain is built from TRBV6-2 or TRBV6-3 and TRBJ2-1; no firm D call. V gave up 0 bases and J gave up 4 bases, with 4 bases separating them. Germline V lookup: CDR1 MNHEY, CDR2 SVGEGT. CDR3 length: 13 residues. This CDR3 reads CASSYSTYNEQFF. The CDR3 nucleotides are TGTGCCAGCAGTTACTCGACGTACAATGAGCAGTTCTTC.

The genes are TRBV2 and TRBJ2-7; D call uncertain. The germline V and J ends were trimmed by 3 bases and 0 bases, with 15 bases remaining between them. The CDR3 consists of 16 residues. Per germline, CDR1 SNHLY and CDR2 FYNNEI. CDR3 sequence (DNA): TGTGCCAGCAGTGATGTGGGCAGCCCTCTCTCCTACGAGCAGTACTTC. It encodes CASSDVGSPLSYEQYF.

The V call is TRBV30, the J call TRBJ2-7, with TRBD1 identical over 11 bases. This CDR3 contains 13 residues. Germline values: CDR1 GTSNPN, CDR2 SVGIG (reference sequence). With 5 bases clipped from V and 4 bases from J, the junction kept 4 bases outside the gene matches. CDR3 DNA sequence: TGTGCCTGGGACCGGGACAGGGGGTACGAGCAGTACTTC. This translates into CAWDRDRGYEQYF.

The J gene is TRBJ1-6, the V gene TRBV7-6, with 8 bases that match TRBD1. V dropped 6 bases and J dropped 7; count of bases not matched to a gene: 17. This CDR3 has 18 residues. Germline loops: CDR1 SGHVS, CDR2 FNYEAQ. CDR3 loop: CASSQTELTGTGNSPLHF. The DNA for the CDR3 is TGTGCCAGCAGTCAAACCGAATTGACCGGGACAGGCAATTCACCCCTCCACTTT. Looking up the rest from reference TRBV7-6 and TRBJ1-6 gives the full variable domain: GAGVSQSPRYKVTKRGQDVALRCDPISGHVSLYWYRQALGQGPEFLTYFNYEAQQDKSGLPNDRFSAERPEGSISTLTIQRTEQRDSAMYRCASSQTELTGTGNSPLHFGNGTRLTVT.

This chain links TRBV7-4 with TRBJ2-1; unclear D gene. Per the germline V gene, CDR1 is SGHVT and CDR2 is SQSDAQ. The length of the CDR3 is 14 residues. The V and J ends lost 5 bases and 0 bases respectively, with 8 bases between them. DNA for the CDR3: TGTGCCAGCAGCGCGATCAGCTCCTACAATGAGCAGTTCTTC. Translated: CASSAISSYNEQFF.

This clone was observed a handful of times. The chain carries TRBV18 and TRBJ1-6; D is unresolved. Germline V gene sequence: CDR1 KGHSH, CDR2 LQKENI. The CDR3 spans 16 residues. V was cut by 3 bases and J by 6 bases, with 15 bases left in between. The CDR3 coding sequence is TGTGCCAGCTCACCGGCGAGCAGGAGTGGTAATTCACCCCTCCACTTT. Its translation: CASSPASRSGNSPLHF.

The chain carries TRBV4-2 and TRBJ2-4; 7 bases fit TRBD1. Germline V CDR1 and CDR2: LGHNA, YNFKEQ. The junction had 8 bases not matched to a gene; V was cut back by 1 base and J by 8 bases. The CDR3 runs 15 residues. The DNA of the CDR3 is TGTGCCAGCAGCCAAGTAACAGGGGCGAGGGACATTCAGTACTTC. This sequence encodes CASSQVTGARDIQYF.

The chain employs TRBV5-4 and TRBJ2-7; TRBD2 agrees at 8 bases. The J segment lost 5 bases and the V segment lost 0 bases, leaving 7 bases of the junction unmatched. The germline CDR1 and CDR2 sequences are SGHNT and YYREEE (reference sequence). The CDR3 is made up of 15 amino acids. The CDR3 sequence: CASSLDPGGVNEQYF. The CDR3 DNA reads as TGTGCCAGCAGCTTGGATCCCGGGGGGGTCAACGAGCAGTACTTC.

This rearrangement joins TRBV7-9 to TRBJ2-1; D is unclear. The CDR3 contains 15 residues. The V end was cut by 5 bases, the J end by 3 bases, with 14 bases between. Germline V CDR1 and CDR2: SEHNR, FQNEAQ (reference sequence). CDR3 amino acids: CASSPSAAVYNEQFF. The CDR3 region has the DNA TGTGCCAGCAGCCCCTCGGCGGCCGTCTACAATGAGCAGTTCTTC.

A few counts support this clone. The V call is TRBV6-5, the J call TRBJ1-1; no reliable D call. Between the trimmed V and J ends, which lost 1 base and 3 bases, there was a span of 6 bases. The germline CDR1 and CDR2 sequences are MNHEY and SVGAGI. The CDR3 consists of 13 residues. CDR3 nucleotides: TGTGCCAGCAGTTACTTTGATTACACTGAAGCTTTCTTT. Protein: CASSYFDYTEAFF.

V usage is TRBV30 and J usage is TRBJ1-2; D perhaps matches TRBD1 (5 bases). CDR1 and CDR2 (germline): GTSNPN, SVGIG (reference sequence). The CDR3 sequence is 13 residues long. V lost 0 bases and J 8 bases, leaving 13 bases between the germline ends. This CDR3 reads CAWSVRRGEGYTF. CDR3 sequence (DNA): TGTGCCTGGAGTGTTAGGCGGGGGGAAGGCTACACCTTC.

V is TRBV12-3 or TRBV12-4 and J is TRBJ2-7; no clear D. This CDR3 is 12 amino acids long. Between the trimmed V and J ends, which lost 4 bases and 1 base, there was a span of 5 bases. CDR3 sequence: CASSYTSYEQYF. The CDR3 DNA reads TGTGCCAGCAGTTACACATCCTACGAGCAGTACTTC.

V is TRBV7-3 and J is TRBJ2-1; D gene uncertain. V dropped 6 bases and J dropped 2 bases, with 14 bases sitting between them. This CDR3 has 15 residues. Germline V gives CDR1 SGHTA, CDR2 FQGTGA. CDR3 region: CASSFVWSPYNEQFF. CDR3 DNA: TGTGCCAGCAGTTTTGTATGGAGCCCCTACAATGAGCAGTTCTTC.

This clone was detected once. The chain couples TRBV2 to TRBJ2-7, with D perhaps matching TRBD2 (6 bases). The ends were cut back, 8 bases at V and 7 bases at J, with 18 bases in the middle. CDR1 is SNHLY, CDR2 FYNNEI, per germline. The CDR3 is 13 residues long. CDR3 protein: CASGRDWVREQYF. The DNA of the CDR3 is TGTGCCAGCGGCCGGGACTGGGTGCGGGAGCAGTACTTC.

V and J are TRBV6-1 and TRBJ1-1; D is uncertain. Per germline, CDR1 MNHNS and CDR2 SASEGT. Trimming shortened V by 2 bases and J by 5 bases, and 15 bases separated the two germline ends. The CDR3 covers 15 residues. This CDR3 is CASSESFELFTEAFF. In DNA form, the CDR3 reads TGTGCCAGCAGTGAATCTTTCGAATTGTTTACTGAAGCTTTCTTT.

V is TRBV9 and J is TRBJ2-6; D is uncertain. Trimming pared 0 bases from V and 1 base from J, leaving 5 bases between. The CDR3 has 15 residues. Germline values: CDR1 SGDLS, CDR2 YYNGEE. CDR3 nucleotides: TGTGCCAGCAGCGTAGTGGTATCTGGGGCCAACGTCCTGACTTTC. The encoded protein is CASSVVVSGANVLTF.

The rearrangement uses TRBV6-4 and TRBJ2-1; the match to TRBD2 covers 8 bases. V shed 4 bases, J shed 5 bases, and the junction held 13 bases outside the gene matches. The CDR3 runs 17 residues. The germline CDR1 and CDR2 sequences are MRHNA and SNTAGT. The CDR3 region is CASSVFLLAGLHNEQFF. The CDR3 DNA sequence: TGTGCCAGCAGTGTCTTTCTGCTAGCGGGTCTCCACAATGAGCAGTTCTTC.